This is a list of T cell receptor beta chains from one sample in a study of blood T cell repertoires in COVID-19. Libraries were prepared by immunoSEQ multiplex PCR; TCRdb keeps only in-frame clonotypes and omits some of them. The sample contains 200,000 to 250,000 clones, around 90% of which appear only once. Sequencing was carried out using peripheral blood. These TCRs come from a man aged 55 to 70 who had recovered from COVID-19. The CDR3 runs from the conserved cysteine through the conserved F or W. Each record gives: CDR3 protein, CDR3 DNA, V gene, CDR3 length, D gene, clone size, J gene. A D gene is named only where the DNA matches it firmly. Clone sizes are given selectively: once, few, many, or a class where the clone is expanded.

CDR3aa: CASAQRVWPYEQYF
CDR3nt: TGTGCCAGCGCCCAGCGGGTCTGGCCCTACGAGCAGTACTTC
v_gene: TRBV6-5
len: 14
d_gene: NA
abundance: NA
j_gene: TRBJ2-7

CDR3aa: CASRSRDRADGYTF
CDR3nt: TGTGCAAGTCGCTCTCGAGACAGGGCCGATGGCTACACCTTC
v_gene: TRBV12-2
len: 14
d_gene: NA
abundance: NA
j_gene: TRBJ1-2

CDR3aa: CASRLGRGGKNNEQFF
CDR3nt: TGTGCCAGCAGATTGGGGCGGGGGGGAAAAAACAATGAGCAGTTCTTC
v_gene: TRBV7-8
len: 16
d_gene: TRBD2
abundance: NA
j_gene: TRBJ2-1

CDR3aa: CASSAANYGYTF
CDR3nt: TGTGCCAGCTCTGCAGCTAACTATGGCTACACCTTC
v_gene: TRBV18
len: 12
d_gene: NA
abundance: NA
j_gene: TRBJ1-2

CDR3aa: CASSQDRGGELFF
CDR3nt: TGTGCCAGCAGCCAAGATCGGGGCGGGGAGCTGTTTTTT
v_gene: TRBV3-1/TRBV3-2
len: 13
d_gene: NA
abundance: NA
j_gene: TRBJ2-2

CDR3aa: CASSMGASSGNTIYF
CDR3nt: TGCGCCAGCAGCATGGGGGCCTCCTCTGGAAACACCATATATTTT
v_gene: TRBV5-1
len: 15
d_gene: NA
abundance: NA
j_gene: TRBJ1-3

CDR3aa: CASSPGDRFTGELFF
CDR3nt: TGTGCCAGCAGTCCCGGAGACAGATTCACCGGGGAGCTGTTTTTT
v_gene: TRBV27
len: 15
d_gene: NA
abundance: NA
j_gene: TRBJ2-2

CDR3aa: CASSLERDRPNEKLFF
CDR3nt: TGTGCCAGCAGCTTAGAGCGGGACAGGCCTAATGAAAAACTGTTTTTT
v_gene: TRBV11-2
len: 16
d_gene: TRBD1
abundance: NA
j_gene: TRBJ1-4

CDR3aa: CASSFLALGGYETQYF
CDR3nt: TGTGCCAGCAGCTTTTTAGCCTTAGGGGGATATGAGACCCAGTACTTC
v_gene: TRBV7-2
len: 16
d_gene: NA
abundance: NA
j_gene: TRBJ2-5

CDR3aa: CASSVGGSLNTEAFF
CDR3nt: TGTGCCAGCAGCGTAGGGGGCAGCCTGAACACTGAAGCTTTCTTT
v_gene: TRBV9
len: 15
d_gene: NA
abundance: NA
j_gene: TRBJ1-1

CDR3aa: CASSSRTGTDYGYTF
CDR3nt: TGCGCCAGCAGCTCCCGGACAGGTACGGACTATGGCTACACCTTC
v_gene: TRBV5-1
len: 15
d_gene: TRBD1
abundance: NA
j_gene: TRBJ1-2

CDR3aa: CASSLPPWGSTGELFF
CDR3nt: TGTGCCAGCAGCCTTCCTCCGTGGGGCTCCACCGGGGAGCTGTTTTTT
v_gene: TRBV3-1/TRBV3-2
len: 16
d_gene: NA
abundance: once
j_gene: TRBJ2-2

CDR3aa: CASSERTSGREFF
CDR3nt: TGTGCCAGCAGCGAGAGGACTAGCGGGAGGGAGTTCTTC
v_gene: TRBV11-3
len: 13
d_gene: TRBD2
abundance: few
j_gene: TRBJ2-1

CDR3aa: CASSLGQGVSYGYTF
CDR3nt: TGTGCCAGCAGCTTGGGACAGGGGGTTAGTTATGGCTACACCTTC
v_gene: TRBV7-2
len: 15
d_gene: TRBD1
abundance: few
j_gene: TRBJ1-2

CDR3aa: CASSRGTAGGHEQYF
CDR3nt: TGTGCCAGCAGCCGAGGGACGGCAGGGGGCCACGAGCAGTACTTC
v_gene: TRBV27
len: 15
d_gene: TRBD1
abundance: once
j_gene: TRBJ2-7

CDR3aa: CASSSGQVRSTGELFF
CDR3nt: TGCGCCAGCAGCTCTGGACAGGTCCGTAGCACCGGGGAGCTGTTTTTT
v_gene: TRBV5-1
len: 16
d_gene: TRBD1
abundance: NA
j_gene: TRBJ2-2

CDR3aa: CASSAQGARTEAFF
CDR3nt: TGTGCCAGTAGTGCGCAGGGGGCGCGGACTGAAGCTTTCTTT
v_gene: TRBV19
len: 14
d_gene: TRBD1
abundance: NA
j_gene: TRBJ1-1

CDR3aa: CASSQGLSNQPQHF
CDR3nt: TGTGCCAGCAGCCAGGGGTTAAGCAATCAGCCCCAGCATTTT
v_gene: TRBV7-2
len: 14
d_gene: NA
abundance: NA
j_gene: TRBJ1-5

CDR3aa: CASSFRSNQPQHF
CDR3nt: TGTGCCAGCAGTTTTCGTAGCAATCAGCCCCAGCATTTT
v_gene: TRBV12-3/TRBV12-4
len: 13
d_gene: NA
abundance: NA
j_gene: TRBJ1-5

CDR3aa: CASSYSGQGNEQFF
CDR3nt: TGTGCCAGCAGTTACTCCGGACAGGGAAATGAGCAGTTCTTC
v_gene: TRBV6-5
len: 14
d_gene: TRBD1
abundance: NA
j_gene: TRBJ2-1

CDR3aa: CASSKEGTSGIHKDTQYF
CDR3nt: TGTGCCAGCAGCAAAGAAGGGACTAGCGGGATCCACAAGGATACGCAGTATTTT
v_gene: TRBV21-1
len: 18
d_gene: NA
abundance: NA
j_gene: TRBJ2-3

CDR3aa: CASSMGEGGLAGETQYF
CDR3nt: TGTGCCAGTAGTATGGGAGAGGGGGGACTAGCGGGAGAGACCCAGTACTTC
v_gene: TRBV19
len: 17
d_gene: TRBD2
abundance: NA
j_gene: TRBJ2-5

CDR3aa: CASSSFGLAGGTDTQYF
CDR3nt: TGTGCCAGCAGCTCCTTCGGGCTAGCGGGAGGAACAGATACGCAGTATTTT
v_gene: TRBV7-2
len: 17
d_gene: TRBD2
abundance: NA
j_gene: TRBJ2-3

CDR3aa: CASSRTSSYNEQFF
CDR3nt: TGTGCCAGCTCACGAACTAGCTCCTACAATGAGCAGTTCTTC
v_gene: TRBV18
len: 14
d_gene: NA
abundance: NA
j_gene: TRBJ2-1

CDR3aa: CAWRGLSNEKLFF
CDR3nt: TGTGCCTGGAGGGGGCTGAGTAATGAAAAACTGTTTTTT
v_gene: TRBV30
len: 13
d_gene: NA
abundance: NA
j_gene: TRBJ1-4

CDR3aa: CASSQGNTGELFF
CDR3nt: TGTGCCAGCAGTCAGGGGAACACCGGGGAGCTGTTTTTT
v_gene: TRBV6-5
len: 13
d_gene: NA
abundance: NA
j_gene: TRBJ2-2

CDR3aa: CASSLPSFRTQGITEAFF
CDR3nt: TGTGCCAGCAGCTTACCCTCTTTCAGGACACAGGGTATAACTGAAGCTTTCTTT
v_gene: TRBV7-9
len: 18
d_gene: NA
abundance: NA
j_gene: TRBJ1-1

CDR3aa: CAISESPSGSKFF
CDR3nt: TGTGCCATCAGTGAGTCGCCTAGCGGGAGCAAATTCTTC
v_gene: TRBV10-3
len: 13
d_gene: TRBD2
abundance: NA
j_gene: TRBJ2-1

CDR3aa: CASSLGYGFKNIQYF
CDR3nt: TGCGCCAGCAGCTTGGGATACGGGTTCAAAAACATTCAGTACTTC
v_gene: TRBV5-1
len: 15
d_gene: NA
abundance: once
j_gene: TRBJ2-4

CDR3aa: CASSQSTSPLHF
CDR3nt: TGTGCCAGCAGCCAAAGCACTTCACCCCTCCACTTT
v_gene: TRBV3-1/TRBV3-2
len: 12
d_gene: NA
abundance: NA
j_gene: TRBJ1-6

CDR3aa: CASGGTPGRAQYF
CDR3nt: TGTGCCAGTGGAGGGACTCCCGGAAGGGCCCAGTACTTC
v_gene: TRBV19
len: 13
d_gene: NA
abundance: NA
j_gene: TRBJ2-5

CDR3aa: CASSRGQGGSGYTF
CDR3nt: TGCGCCAGCAGCAGGGGACAGGGAGGGAGTGGCTACACCTTC
v_gene: TRBV5-1
len: 14
d_gene: TRBD1
abundance: NA
j_gene: TRBJ1-2

CDR3aa: CASSTDRGGEKLFF
CDR3nt: TGTGCCAGCAGCACCGACAGGGGAGGGGAAAAACTGTTTTTT
v_gene: TRBV7-9
len: 14
d_gene: TRBD1
abundance: NA
j_gene: TRBJ1-4

CDR3aa: CASRLAAYEQYF
CDR3nt: TGTGCCAGCAGGCTAGCGGCCTACGAGCAGTACTTC
v_gene: TRBV6-6
len: 12
d_gene: TRBD2
abundance: NA
j_gene: TRBJ2-7

CDR3aa: CASSSQTGAVYGYTF
CDR3nt: TGTGCCAGCAGTTCCCAGACAGGGGCGGTCTATGGCTACACCTTC
v_gene: TRBV6-6
len: 15
d_gene: TRBD1
abundance: NA
j_gene: TRBJ1-2

CDR3aa: CASSLEWATSYEQYF
CDR3nt: TGCGCCAGCAGCTTGGAGTGGGCTACCTCCTACGAGCAGTACTTC
v_gene: TRBV5-1
len: 15
d_gene: NA
abundance: NA
j_gene: TRBJ2-7

CDR3aa: CASSPGQNTGELFF
CDR3nt: TGTGCCAGCTCACCTGGCCAGAACACCGGGGAGCTGTTTTTT
v_gene: TRBV18
len: 14
d_gene: NA
abundance: NA
j_gene: TRBJ2-2

CDR3aa: CASSLSRGSGTQYF
CDR3nt: TGTGCCAGCAGTTTATCCCGGGGGTCCGGGACCCAGTACTTC
v_gene: TRBV28
len: 14
d_gene: NA
abundance: NA
j_gene: TRBJ2-5

CDR3aa: CASGRQGLDYGYTF
CDR3nt: TGTGCCAGCGGTCGACAGGGGTTAGACTATGGCTACACCTTC
v_gene: TRBV25-1
len: 14
d_gene: TRBD1
abundance: NA
j_gene: TRBJ1-2

CDR3aa: CASSLGRGLGNQPQHF
CDR3nt: TGTGCCAGCAGCTTAGGGCGGGGGCTGGGGAATCAGCCCCAGCATTTT
v_gene: TRBV7-2
len: 16
d_gene: NA
abundance: NA
j_gene: TRBJ1-5

CDR3aa: CASSRQEGNYEQYF
CDR3nt: TGTGCCAGCAGCCGCCAGGAGGGAAACTACGAGCAGTACTTC
v_gene: TRBV7-6
len: 14
d_gene: NA
abundance: NA
j_gene: TRBJ2-7

CDR3aa: CASSQRGLSSYEQYF
CDR3nt: TGCGCCAGCAGCCAACGGGGTCTGAGCTCCTACGAGCAGTACTTC
v_gene: TRBV4-1
len: 15
d_gene: NA
abundance: NA
j_gene: TRBJ2-7

CDR3aa: CASSLGTSSGEQYF
CDR3nt: TGTGCCAGCAGCCTCGGGACTTCCTCGGGGGAGCAGTACTTC
v_gene: TRBV7-2
len: 14
d_gene: NA
abundance: NA
j_gene: TRBJ2-7

CDR3aa: CASSPLPVSYEQYF
CDR3nt: TGTGCCAGCTCACCCCTCCCGGTCTCCTACGAGCAGTACTTC
v_gene: TRBV18
len: 14
d_gene: NA
abundance: NA
j_gene: TRBJ2-7

CDR3aa: CASSQDPSLQETQYF
CDR3nt: TGTGCCAGCAGCCAAGATCCTTCTCTCCAAGAGACCCAGTACTTC
v_gene: TRBV3-1/TRBV3-2
len: 15
d_gene: NA
abundance: NA
j_gene: TRBJ2-5

CDR3aa: CASSSGQYEQFF
CDR3nt: TGTGCCAGCAGCTCGGGACAGTATGAGCAGTTCTTC
v_gene: TRBV7-3
len: 12
d_gene: TRBD1
abundance: NA
j_gene: TRBJ2-1

CDR3aa: CASSPRLNTEAFF
CDR3nt: TGTGCCAGCAGCCCTAGACTGAACACTGAAGCTTTCTTT
v_gene: TRBV7-8
len: 13
d_gene: NA
abundance: NA
j_gene: TRBJ1-1

CDR3aa: CASSLDPGLYGYTF
CDR3nt: TGTGCCAGCAGTCTCGATCCAGGCCTCTATGGCTACACCTTC
v_gene: TRBV28
len: 14
d_gene: NA
abundance: NA
j_gene: TRBJ1-2

CDR3aa: CASSNCLRDRGSPINNEQFF
CDR3nt: TGTGCCAGCAGCAACTGCCTCCGGGACAGGGGATCACCGATTAACAATGAGCAGTTCTTC
v_gene: TRBV21-1
len: 20
d_gene: NA
abundance: NA
j_gene: TRBJ2-1

CDR3aa: CASSLTFGGANEQFF
CDR3nt: TGTGCCAGCAGCTTAACATTCGGGGGGGCGAATGAGCAGTTCTTC
v_gene: TRBV7-3
len: 15
d_gene: TRBD2
abundance: NA
j_gene: TRBJ2-1

CDR3aa: CASSVGLAGKQFF
CDR3nt: TGTGCCAGCAGTGTAGGGCTAGCGGGAAAGCAGTTCTTC
v_gene: TRBV2
len: 13
d_gene: TRBD2
abundance: few
j_gene: TRBJ2-1

CDR3aa: CASSFLLAGGSEQFF
CDR3nt: TGTGCCAGCAGCTTTCTACTAGCGGGAGGGAGTGAGCAGTTCTTC
v_gene: TRBV7-2
len: 15
d_gene: TRBD2
abundance: NA
j_gene: TRBJ2-1

CDR3aa: CASSHPALAGGPGTGELFF
CDR3nt: TGTGCCAGCAGCCACCCGGCCCTAGCGGGGGGGCCGGGCACCGGGGAGCTGTTTTTT
v_gene: TRBV3-1/TRBV3-2
len: 19
d_gene: TRBD2
abundance: NA
j_gene: TRBJ2-2

CDR3aa: CASSKGQGSYGYTF
CDR3nt: TGTGCCAGCAGCAAGGGCCAGGGGTCCTATGGCTACACCTTC
v_gene: TRBV11-2
len: 14
d_gene: NA
abundance: NA
j_gene: TRBJ1-2

CDR3aa: CASSPPLEGETQYF
CDR3nt: TGTGCCAGCAGCCCACCATTGGAGGGGGAGACCCAGTACTTC
v_gene: TRBV9
len: 14
d_gene: NA
abundance: NA
j_gene: TRBJ2-5

CDR3aa: CAISESGGGNNQPQHF
CDR3nt: TGTGCCATCAGTGAGTCTGGGGGCGGTAACAATCAGCCCCAGCATTTT
v_gene: TRBV10-3
len: 16
d_gene: NA
abundance: NA
j_gene: TRBJ1-5

CDR3aa: CATSRDGPRDSNTGELFF
CDR3nt: TGTGCCACCAGCAGAGATGGCCCCCGGGACTCGAACACCGGGGAGCTGTTTTTT
v_gene: TRBV15
len: 18
d_gene: NA
abundance: once
j_gene: TRBJ2-2

CDR3aa: CASSTPGLAFYEQFF
CDR3nt: TGTGCCAGTAGTACCCCGGGACTAGCTTTCTATGAGCAGTTCTTC
v_gene: TRBV19
len: 15
d_gene: TRBD2
abundance: NA
j_gene: TRBJ2-1

CDR3aa: CATSRPGRVYEQYF
CDR3nt: TGTGCCACCAGCAGGCCGGGGAGGGTCTACGAGCAGTACTTC
v_gene: TRBV15
len: 14
d_gene: TRBD2
abundance: NA
j_gene: TRBJ2-7